One and the same sample provided the 5 T cell receptor beta chains below, sequenced in a study of T cell repertoires in cytomegalovirus infection. TCRdb called the reads again in MiXCR, with one record for every CDR3 protein. The profile shows some 900,000 distinct CDR3 sequences, around a third of them singletons. These receptors' targets are unknown. The sample was cultured CD8+ T cells from PBMCs, taken from culture after CMV antigen stimulation. Source of these receptors: a human donor in good health (CMV status not recorded). Some clones in this sample may be carry-over from other donors' samples.

With regard to this clonotype: This may stem from a read error, because a much larger clone lies one nucleotide away. The rearrangement links TRBV7-2 to TRBJ2-5; 10 bases line up with TRBD1. Germline CDR1 reads SGHTA; CDR2 reads FQGNSA. This CDR3 is built from 15 residues. The CDR3, as DNA: TGTGTCAGCAGCCAATGGGACAGGGGAGAAGAGACCCAGTACTTC. As protein: CVSSQWDRGEETQYF.

This chain uses TRBV4-1 with TRBJ1-2, with TRBD1 matching 8 bases. Trimming took 3 bases from V and 6 from J; bases not matched to a gene: 9. Germline CDR1 and CDR2: MGHRA and YSYEKL. This CDR3 has 15 residues. CDR3 nucleotide sequence: TGCGCCAGCAGCCATGAATGGACAGGGAGGGATGGCTACACCTTC. The encoded protein is CASSHEWTGRDGYTF.

V gene TRBV12-5 combines with J gene TRBJ2-7; 8 bases match TRBD1. The CDR3 extends over 15 amino acids. In germline, CDR1 is LGHNT, CDR2 FRNRAP. V was clipped by 1 base and J by 4 bases; unmatched bases: 6. The CDR3 DNA follows: TGTGCTAGTGGTTTGGGACAGGGGATCTTTTACGAGCAGTACTTC. This translates into CASGLGQGIFYEQYF. Filled out from reference TRBV12-5 and TRBJ2-7, the complete variable domain reads DARVTQTPRHKVTEMGQEVTMRCQPILGHNTVFWYRQTMMQGLELLAYFRNRAPLDDSGMPKDRFSAEMPDATLATLKIQPSEPRDSAVYFCASGLGQGIFYEQYFGPGTRLTVT.

This chain connects TRBV10-3 to TRBJ2-7, with 12 bases that match TRBD1. CDR1 is ENHRY and CDR2 is SYGVKD in the germline V gene. The CDR3 is 15 residues long. Unmatched junction bases numbered 6, after V lost 6 bases and J lost 3 bases. The CDR3 loop is CAIRGDRGHDYEQYV. As DNA, the CDR3 is TGTGCCATCAGGGGGGACAGGGGGCATGACTACGAGCAGTACGTC.

This chain uses TRBV7-2 with TRBJ1-1, with D perhaps matching TRBD1 (5 bases). CDR1 and CDR2 (germline): SGHTA, FQGNSA. CDR3 length: 15 residues. Between the trimmed V and J ends, which lost 4 bases and 2 bases, there was a span of 14 bases. The chain's CDR3 is CASSSLTQGNTEAFF. CDR3 nucleotide sequence: TGTGCCAGCAGCTCATTGACCCAGGGTAACACTGAAGCTTTCTTT.